The T cell receptor (beta chain) under discussion was sequenced for a study of cytomegalovirus exposure and HLA in healthy donors. PCR amplification relied on 60 Vbeta primers (plus 13 Jbeta primers). Clones were read by immunoSEQ multiplex PCR, and TCRdb kept only the in-frame ones, dropping some. Of 90,000 to 140,000 clones in the sample, about 80% were seen once. The germline V gene has CDR1 MGHRA and CDR2 YSYEKL. Trimming removed 2 bases at V and 2 bases at J, with 13 bases between. CDR3 length: 16 residues. The J gene is TRBJ1-5, the V gene TRBV4-1; no clear D. Sequencing used PBMCs. The TCR comes from a man aged 25-45 years in good health and CMV-seronegative. CDR3 sequence: CASSQSFGSRNQPQHF. The CDR3 bases are TGCGCCAGCAGCCAATCCTTTGGCAGTCGCAATCAGCCCCAGCATTTT.